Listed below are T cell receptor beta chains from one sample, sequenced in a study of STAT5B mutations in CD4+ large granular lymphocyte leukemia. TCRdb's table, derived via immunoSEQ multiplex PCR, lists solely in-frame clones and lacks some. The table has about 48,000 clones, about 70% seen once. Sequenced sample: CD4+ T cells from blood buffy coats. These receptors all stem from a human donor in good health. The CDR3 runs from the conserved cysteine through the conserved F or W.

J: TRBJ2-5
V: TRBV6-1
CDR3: CASSTSGTEETQYF

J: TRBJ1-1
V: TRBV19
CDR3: CASSSPTWSTEAFF

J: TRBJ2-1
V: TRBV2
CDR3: CASSEEPSYNEQFF

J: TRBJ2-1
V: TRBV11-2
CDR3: CASSGAGLAARRGEQFF

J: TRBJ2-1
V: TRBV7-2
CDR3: CASSSDSGGIDEQFF

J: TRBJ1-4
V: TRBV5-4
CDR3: CASSWGQGAANEKLFF

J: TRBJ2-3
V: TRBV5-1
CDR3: CASSLLVAGGRSGTDTQYF

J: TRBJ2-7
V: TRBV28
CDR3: CASSLDGYEQYF

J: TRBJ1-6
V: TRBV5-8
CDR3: CASSFRVVNSPLHF

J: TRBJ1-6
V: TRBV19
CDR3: CASSEDPYNSPLHF

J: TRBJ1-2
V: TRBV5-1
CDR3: CASSFRDINYGYTF